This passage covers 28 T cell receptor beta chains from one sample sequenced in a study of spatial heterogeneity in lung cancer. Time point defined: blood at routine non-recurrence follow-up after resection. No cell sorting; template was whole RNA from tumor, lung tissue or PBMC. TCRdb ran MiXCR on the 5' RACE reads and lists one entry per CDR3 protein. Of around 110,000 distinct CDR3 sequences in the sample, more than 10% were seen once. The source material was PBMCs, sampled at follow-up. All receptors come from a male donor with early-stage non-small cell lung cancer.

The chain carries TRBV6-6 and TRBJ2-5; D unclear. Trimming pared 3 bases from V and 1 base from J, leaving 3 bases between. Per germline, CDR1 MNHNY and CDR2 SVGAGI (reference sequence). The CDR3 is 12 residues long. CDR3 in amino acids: CASSYIQETQYF. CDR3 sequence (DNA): TGTGCCAGCAGTTATATCCAAGAGACCCAGTACTTC.

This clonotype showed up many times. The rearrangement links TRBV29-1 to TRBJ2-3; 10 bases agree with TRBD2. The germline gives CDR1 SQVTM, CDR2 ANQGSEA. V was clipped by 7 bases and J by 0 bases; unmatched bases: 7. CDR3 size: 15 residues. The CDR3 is CSALTSGFSTDTQYF. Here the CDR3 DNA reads TGCAGCGCGCTGACTAGCGGGTTTAGCACAGATACGCAGTATTTT.

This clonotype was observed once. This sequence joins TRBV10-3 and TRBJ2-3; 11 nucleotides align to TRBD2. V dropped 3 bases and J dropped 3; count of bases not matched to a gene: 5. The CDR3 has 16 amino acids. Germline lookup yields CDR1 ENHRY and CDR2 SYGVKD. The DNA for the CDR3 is TGTGCCATCAGTGAAGGGTCTAGCGGGGGGACAGATACGCAGTATTTT. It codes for CAISEGSSGGTDTQYF.

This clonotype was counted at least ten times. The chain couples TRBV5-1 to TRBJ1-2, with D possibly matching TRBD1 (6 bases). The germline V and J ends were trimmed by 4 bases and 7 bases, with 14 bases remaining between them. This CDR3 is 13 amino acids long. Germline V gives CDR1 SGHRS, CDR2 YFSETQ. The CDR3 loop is CASSPTRGGGYTF. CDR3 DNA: TGCGCCAGCAGCCCAACCAGGGGAGGTGGCTACACCTTC.

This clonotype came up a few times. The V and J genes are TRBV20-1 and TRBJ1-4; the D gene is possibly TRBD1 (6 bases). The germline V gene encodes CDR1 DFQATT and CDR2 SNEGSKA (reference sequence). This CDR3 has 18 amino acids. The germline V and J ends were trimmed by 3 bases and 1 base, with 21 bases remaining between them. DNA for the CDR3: TGCAGTGCTAGGGGATACACAGGGTCGAGGAAAACTAATGAAAAACTGTTTTTT. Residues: CSARGYTGSRKTNEKLFF.

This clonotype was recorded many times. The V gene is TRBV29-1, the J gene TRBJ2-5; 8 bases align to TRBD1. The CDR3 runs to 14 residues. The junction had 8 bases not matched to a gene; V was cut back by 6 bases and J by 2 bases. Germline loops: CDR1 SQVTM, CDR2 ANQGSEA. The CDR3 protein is CSVGNRGRQETQYF. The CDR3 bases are TGCAGCGTGGGGAACAGGGGGAGGCAAGAGACCCAGTACTTC. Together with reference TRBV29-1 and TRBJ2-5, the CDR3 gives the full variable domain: SAVISQKPSRDICQRGTSLTIQCQVDSQVTMMFWYRQQPGQSLTLIATANQGSEATYESGFVIDKFPISRPNLTFSTLTVSNMSPEDSSIYLCSVGNRGRQETQYFGPGTRLLVL.

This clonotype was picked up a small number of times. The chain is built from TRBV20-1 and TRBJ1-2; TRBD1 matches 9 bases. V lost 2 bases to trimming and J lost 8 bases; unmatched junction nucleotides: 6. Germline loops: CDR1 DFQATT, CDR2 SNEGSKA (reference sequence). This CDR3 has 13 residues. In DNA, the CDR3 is TGCAGTGCTAGAACCGGGACAGGGAACGGCTACACCTTC. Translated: CSARTGTGNGYTF.

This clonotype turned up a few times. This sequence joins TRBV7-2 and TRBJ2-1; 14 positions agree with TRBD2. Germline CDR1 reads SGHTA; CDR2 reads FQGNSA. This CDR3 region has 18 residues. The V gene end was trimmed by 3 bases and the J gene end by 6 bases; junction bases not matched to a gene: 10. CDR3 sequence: CASSFFGLAGGSSNEQFF. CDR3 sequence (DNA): TGTGCCAGCAGCTTTTTCGGACTAGCGGGGGGATCTAGCAATGAGCAGTTCTTC.

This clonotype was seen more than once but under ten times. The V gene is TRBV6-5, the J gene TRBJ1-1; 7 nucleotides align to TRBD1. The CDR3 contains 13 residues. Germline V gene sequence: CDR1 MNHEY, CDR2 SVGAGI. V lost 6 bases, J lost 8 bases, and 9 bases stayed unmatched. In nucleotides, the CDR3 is TGTGCCAGCAGATCCAACAGGGGAGGCGAAGCTTTCTTT. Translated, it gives CASRSNRGGEAFF.

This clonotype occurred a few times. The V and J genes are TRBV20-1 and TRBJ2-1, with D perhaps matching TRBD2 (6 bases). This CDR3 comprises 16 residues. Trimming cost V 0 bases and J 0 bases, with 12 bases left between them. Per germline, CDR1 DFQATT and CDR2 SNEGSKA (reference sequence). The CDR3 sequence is CSARDPTSSSYNEQFF. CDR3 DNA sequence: TGCAGTGCTAGAGATCCGACTAGTAGCTCCTACAATGAGCAGTTCTTC.

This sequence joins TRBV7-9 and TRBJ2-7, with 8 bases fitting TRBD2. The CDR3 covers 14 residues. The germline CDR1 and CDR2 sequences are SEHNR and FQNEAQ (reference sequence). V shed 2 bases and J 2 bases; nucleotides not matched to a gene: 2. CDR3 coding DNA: TGTGCCAGCAGCTTACCGGGACTAGCCTACGAGCAGTACTTC. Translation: CASSLPGLAYEQYF. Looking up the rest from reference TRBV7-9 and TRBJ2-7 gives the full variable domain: DTGVSQNPRHKITKRGQNVTFRCDPISEHNRLYWYRQTLGQGPEFLTYFQNEAQLEKSRLLSDRFSAERPKGSFSTLEIQRTEQGDSAMYLCASSLPGLAYEQYFGPGTRLTVT.

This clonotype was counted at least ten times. For the CDR3, the DNA is TGTGCCAGCAGCTTAGTCGGGTGGGGGGCCGATGGGAATGAGCAGTTCTTC. It yields the protein CASSLVGWGADGNEQFF. The chain joins TRBV7-8 to TRBJ2-1, with D possibly called TRBD1 or TRBD2 (6 bases each). Per germline, CDR1 SGHVS and CDR2 FQNEAQ. The CDR3 contains 17 residues. Trimming shortened V by 1 base and J by 7 bases, and 20 bases separated the two germline ends.

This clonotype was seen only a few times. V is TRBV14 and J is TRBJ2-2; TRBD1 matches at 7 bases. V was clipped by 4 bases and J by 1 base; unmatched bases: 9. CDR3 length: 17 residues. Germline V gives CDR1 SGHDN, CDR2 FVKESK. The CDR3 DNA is TGTGCCAGCAGCCGATATCCCGGGACAGTGAACACCGGGGAGCTGTTTTTT. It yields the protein CASSRYPGTVNTGELFF.

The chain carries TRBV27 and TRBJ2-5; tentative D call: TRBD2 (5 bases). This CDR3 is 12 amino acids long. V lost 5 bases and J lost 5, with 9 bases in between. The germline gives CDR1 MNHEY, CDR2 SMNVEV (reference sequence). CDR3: CASSHPGETQYF. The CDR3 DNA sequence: TGTGCCAGCAGTCATCCGGGGGAGACCCAGTACTTC.

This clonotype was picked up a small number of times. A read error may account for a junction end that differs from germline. The CDR3 loop reads CASSRTWELFF. DNA for the CDR3: TGTGCCAGCAGCCGCACCTGGGAGCTGTTTTTT. The chain couples TRBV11-2 to TRBJ2-2; unclear D gene. The CDR3 has 11 residues. Per germline, CDR1 SGHAT and CDR2 FQNNGV.

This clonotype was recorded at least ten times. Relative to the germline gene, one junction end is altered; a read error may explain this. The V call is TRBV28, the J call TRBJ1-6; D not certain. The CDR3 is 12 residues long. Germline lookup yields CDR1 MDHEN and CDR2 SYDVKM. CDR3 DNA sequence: TGTGCCAGCAAGGTGTATAGTTCACCCCTCCACTTT. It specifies CASKVYSSPLHF. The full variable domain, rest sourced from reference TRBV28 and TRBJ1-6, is DVKVTQSSRYLVKRTGEKVFLECVQDMDHENMFWYRQDPGLGLRLIYFSYDVKMKEKGDIPEGYSVSREKKERFSLILESASTNQTSMYLCASKVYSSPLHFGNGTRLTVT.

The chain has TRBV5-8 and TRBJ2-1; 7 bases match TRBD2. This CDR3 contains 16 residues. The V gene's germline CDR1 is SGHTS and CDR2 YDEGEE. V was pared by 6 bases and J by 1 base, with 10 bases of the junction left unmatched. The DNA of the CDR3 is TGTGCCAGCACCCTTGGCGGCGGGGGTTCCTACAATGAGCAGTTCTTC. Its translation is CASTLGGGGSYNEQFF.

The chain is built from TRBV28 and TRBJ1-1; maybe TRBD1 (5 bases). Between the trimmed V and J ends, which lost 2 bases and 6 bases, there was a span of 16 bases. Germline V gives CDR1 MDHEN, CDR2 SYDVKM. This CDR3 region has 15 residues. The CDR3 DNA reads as TGTGCCAGCAGTTTACGGGGCATTCTCATATCTGAAGCTTTCTTT. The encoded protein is CASSLRGILISEAFF.

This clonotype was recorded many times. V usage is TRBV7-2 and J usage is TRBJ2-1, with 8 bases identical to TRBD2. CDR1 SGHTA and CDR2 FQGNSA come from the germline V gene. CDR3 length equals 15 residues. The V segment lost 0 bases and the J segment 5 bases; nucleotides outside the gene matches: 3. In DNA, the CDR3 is TGTGCCAGCAGCTTAGCCGGGGGGGCCCACAATGAGCAGTTCTTC. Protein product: CASSLAGGAHNEQFF. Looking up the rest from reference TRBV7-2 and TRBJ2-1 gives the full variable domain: GAGVSQSPSNKVTEKGKDVELRCDPISGHTALYWYRQSLGQGLEFLIYFQGNSAPDKSGLPSDRFSAERTGGSVSTLTIQRTQQEDSAVYLCASSLAGGAHNEQFFGPGTRLTVL.

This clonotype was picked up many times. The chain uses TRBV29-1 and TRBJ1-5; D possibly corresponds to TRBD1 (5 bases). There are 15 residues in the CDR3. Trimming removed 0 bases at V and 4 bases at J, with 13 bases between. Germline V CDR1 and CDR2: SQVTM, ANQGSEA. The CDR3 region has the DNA TGCAGCGTTGAAGAGGCAGGGAGAGGAAATCAGCCCCAGCATTTT. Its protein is CSVEEAGRGNQPQHF. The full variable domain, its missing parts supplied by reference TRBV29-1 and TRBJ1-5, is SAVISQKPSRDICQRGTSLTIQCQVDSQVTMMFWYRQQPGQSLTLIATANQGSEATYESGFVIDKFPISRPNLTFSTLTVSNMSPEDSSIYLCSVEEAGRGNQPQHFGDGTRLSIL.

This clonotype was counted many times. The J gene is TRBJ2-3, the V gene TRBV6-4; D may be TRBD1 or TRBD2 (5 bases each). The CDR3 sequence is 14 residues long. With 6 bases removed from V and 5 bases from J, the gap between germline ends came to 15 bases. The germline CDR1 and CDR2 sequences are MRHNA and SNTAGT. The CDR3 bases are TGTGCCAGCAGCACCGGGACCGACGGAGATACGCAGTATTTT. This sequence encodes CASSTGTDGDTQYF.

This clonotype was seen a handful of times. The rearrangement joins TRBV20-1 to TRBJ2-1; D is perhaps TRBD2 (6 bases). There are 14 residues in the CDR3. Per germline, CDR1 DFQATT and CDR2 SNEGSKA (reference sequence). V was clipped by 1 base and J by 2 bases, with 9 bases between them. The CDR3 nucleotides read TGCAGTGCTAGAGCGAGGACTACCTACAATGAGCAGTTCTTC. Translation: CSARARTTYNEQFF.

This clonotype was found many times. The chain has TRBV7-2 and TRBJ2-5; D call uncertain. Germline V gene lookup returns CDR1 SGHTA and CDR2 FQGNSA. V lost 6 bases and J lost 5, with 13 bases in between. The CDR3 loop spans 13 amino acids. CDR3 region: CASRRLGRETQYF. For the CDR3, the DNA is TGTGCCAGCAGGCGGCTGGGCAGGGAGACCCAGTACTTC.

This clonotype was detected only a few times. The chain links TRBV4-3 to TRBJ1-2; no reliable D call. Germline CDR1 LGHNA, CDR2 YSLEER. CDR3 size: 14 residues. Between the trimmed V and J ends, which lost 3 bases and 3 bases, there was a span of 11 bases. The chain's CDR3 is CASSQGKGDYGYTF. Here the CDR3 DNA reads TGCGCCAGCAGCCAGGGAAAGGGAGACTATGGCTACACCTTC.

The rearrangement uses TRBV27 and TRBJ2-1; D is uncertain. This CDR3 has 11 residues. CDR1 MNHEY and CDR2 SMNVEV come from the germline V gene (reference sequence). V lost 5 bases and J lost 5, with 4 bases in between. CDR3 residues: CASSRNNEQFF. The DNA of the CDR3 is TGTGCCAGCAGTAGGAACAATGAGCAGTTCTTC.

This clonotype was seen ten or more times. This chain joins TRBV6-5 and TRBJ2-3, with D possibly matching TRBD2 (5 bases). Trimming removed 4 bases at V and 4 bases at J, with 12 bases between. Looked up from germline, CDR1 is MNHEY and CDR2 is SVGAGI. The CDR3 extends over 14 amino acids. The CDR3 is CASSLSPEADTQYF. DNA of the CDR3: TGTGCCAGCAGTTTGTCCCCGGAGGCAGATACGCAGTATTTT.

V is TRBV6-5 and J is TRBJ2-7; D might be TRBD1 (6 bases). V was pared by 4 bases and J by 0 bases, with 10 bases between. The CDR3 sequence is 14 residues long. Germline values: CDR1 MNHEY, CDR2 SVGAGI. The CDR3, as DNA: TGTGCCAGCAGTTCGGGACAAAGCTCCTACGAGCAGTACTTC. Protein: CASSSGQSSYEQYF.

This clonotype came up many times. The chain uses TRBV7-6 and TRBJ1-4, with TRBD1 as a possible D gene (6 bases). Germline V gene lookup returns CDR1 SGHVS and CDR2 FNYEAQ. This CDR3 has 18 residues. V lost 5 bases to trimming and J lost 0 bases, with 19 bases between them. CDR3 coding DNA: TGTGCCAGCAGCCCCGAGCCGGGACACTTCTCAACTAATGAAAAACTGTTTTTT. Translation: CASSPEPGHFSTNEKLFF. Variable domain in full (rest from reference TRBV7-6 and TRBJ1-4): GAGVSQSPRYKVTKRGQDVALRCDPISGHVSLYWYRQALGQGPEFLTYFNYEAQQDKSGLPNDRFSAERPEGSISTLTIQRTEQRDSAMYRCASSPEPGHFSTNEKLFFGSGTQLSVL.